Listed below are T cell receptor beta chains from one sample, sequenced in a study of blood T cell repertoires in COVID-19. Produced via immunoSEQ multiplex PCR; TCRdb's table is partial and in-frame only. The data contain some 120,000 clones, roughly 79% of them singletons. Sequenced input: peripheral blood. These TCRs come from a man of 80 years or more with acute or convalescent COVID-19. The CDR3 runs from the conserved cysteine through the conserved F or W. D genes are given only for firm matches. Some rows have no size entry. The others give once, few or many, or a class for an expanded clone.

v_call	j_call	clone_size	d_call	cdr3_aa	cdr3_nt
TRBV7-2	TRBJ2-5	-	TRBD1	CASSLGRDRGFTQYF	TGTGCCAGCAGCTTAGGACGGGACAGGGGATTCACCCAGTACTTC
TRBV23-1	TRBJ2-2	-	-	CASSLALSGPPLNTGELFF	TGCGCCAGCAGTCTGGCGCTGAGCGGGCCGCCCCTGAACACCGGGGAGCTGTTTTTT
TRBV19	TRBJ1-5	few	TRBD1	CASSIGQAGNQPQHF	TGTGCCAGTAGTATCGGACAGGCGGGCAATCAGCCCCAGCATTTT
TRBV7-9	TRBJ2-7	-	TRBD1	CASSSGQGREQYF	TGTGCCAGCAGCTCCGGACAGGGTCGGGAGCAGTACTTC
TRBV14	TRBJ1-2	-	-	CASSHTRNYGYTF	TGTGCCAGCAGCCACACACGAAACTATGGCTACACCTTC
TRBV5-4	TRBJ2-7	many	TRBD2	CASSPQRGTYEQYF	TGTGCCAGCAGCCCGCAGCGGGGGACGTACGAGCAGTACTTC
TRBV3-1/TRBV3-2	TRBJ1-1	-	-	CASSHLRGNTEAFF	TGTGCCAGCAGCCACCTACGGGGGAACACTGAAGCTTTCTTT
TRBV28	TRBJ2-5	-	TRBD2	CASSLVGTNKETQYF	TGTGCCAGCAGCCTAGTTGGGACTAACAAAGAGACCCAGTACTTC
TRBV7-9	TRBJ2-3	-	TRBD2	CASSYTSGVTDTQYF	TGTGCCAGCAGCTATACTAGCGGGGTCACAGATACGCAGTATTTT
TRBV30	TRBJ1-1	-	-	CAWSVRMGAAFF	TGTGCCTGGAGTGTACGAATGGGAGCGGCTTTCTTT
TRBV13	TRBJ1-1	-	TRBD1	CASSSRNRGTEAFF	TGTGCCAGCAGCTCTCGAAACAGGGGTACTGAAGCTTTCTTT
TRBV18	TRBJ1-4	-	TRBD1	CASSPIPPRPGQLNEKLFF	TGTGCCAGCTCACCGATTCCCCCTCGCCCGGGACAGTTAAATGAAAAACTGTTTTTT
TRBV6-2/TRBV6-3	TRBJ2-3	-	TRBD1	CASSYLSGQGPRGSTDTQYF	TGTGCCAGCAGTTACTTAAGTGGACAGGGCCCCCGAGGAAGCACAGATACGCAGTATTTT
TRBV11-2	TRBJ2-5	-	-	CASSLGPETQYF	TGTGCCAGCAGCTTAGGGCCGGAGACCCAGTACTTC
TRBV18	TRBJ2-7	-	-	CASSQQQVSSYEQYF	TGTGCCAGCTCACAGCAACAGGTGAGCTCCTACGAGCAGTACTTC
TRBV5-1	TRBJ2-2	-	-	CASSIGTQGRRTGELFF	TGCGCCAGCAGCATAGGAACACAGGGGAGGCGTACCGGGGAGCTGTTTTTT
TRBV6-5	TRBJ1-3	-	TRBD1	CASSNRGPGNTIYF	TGTGCCAGCAGCAACAGGGGGCCGGGAAACACCATATATTTT
TRBV4-2	TRBJ1-1	-	-	CASSQDGAVITEAFF	TGTGCCAGCAGCCAAGATGGGGCCGTGATTACTGAAGCTTTCTTT
TRBV5-1	TRBJ1-2	once	-	CASSSEGSYGYTF	TGCGCCAGCAGCTCAGAGGGAAGCTATGGCTACACCTTC
TRBV3-1/TRBV3-2	TRBJ2-2	-	TRBD1	CASSFRQGLNTGELFF	TGTGCCAGCAGCTTTCGACAGGGCCTGAACACCGGGGAGCTGTTTTTT
TRBV11-2	TRBJ2-1	-	-	CASSLDRLGSSYNEQFF	TGTGCCAGCAGCTTAGATCGCTTGGGGAGCTCCTACAATGAGCAGTTCTTC
TRBV7-9	TRBJ1-3	-	-	CASRPGLSGNTIYF	TGTGCCAGCAGGCCGGGACTCTCTGGAAACACCATATATTTT
TRBV10-2	TRBJ1-6	-	-	CASSEQVLNSPLHF	TGCGCCAGCAGTGAGCAGGTATTGAATTCACCCCTCCACTTT
TRBV4-1	TRBJ2-7	-	TRBD2	CASTATPDGGGEQYF	TGCGCCAGCACCGCTACCCCTGACGGGGGGGGCGAGCAGTACTTC
TRBV5-4	TRBJ1-1	-	-	CASSSRATPNTEAFF	TGTGCCAGCAGCTCCAGAGCGACTCCAAACACTGAAGCTTTCTTT
TRBV5-4	TRBJ1-2	few	-	CASSPWEGGYTF	TGTGCCAGCAGCCCGTGGGAGGGTGGCTACACCTTC
TRBV19	TRBJ2-2	few	TRBD1	CASSLRTGGFTGELFF	TGTGCCAGTAGTCTCCGGACAGGGGGTTTCACCGGGGAGCTGTTTTTT
TRBV9	TRBJ2-3	-	TRBD2	CASSVSLAGGGTDTQYF	TGTGCCAGCAGCGTATCATTAGCGGGGGGAGGCACAGATACGCAGTATTTT
TRBV19	TRBJ2-7	-	TRBD1	CALDRAPIQQYF	TGTGCCCTAGACAGGGCCCCAATCCAGCAGTACTTC
TRBV2	TRBJ2-1	-	TRBD1	CASSPDRDNEQFF	TGTGCCAGCAGTCCCGACAGGGACAATGAGCAGTTCTTC
TRBV19	TRBJ1-5	-	-	CASRPGGVPFFGQPQHF	TGTGCCAGTAGACCCGGCGGGGTCCCCTTCTTCGGACAGCCCCAGCATTTT
TRBV2	TRBJ2-7	few	TRBD1	CASSGWDRASYEQYF	TGTGCCAGCAGTGGATGGGACAGGGCCTCCTACGAGCAGTACTTC
TRBV3-1/TRBV3-2	TRBJ1-6	-	TRBD1	CASAPDRGNSPLHF	TGTGCCAGTGCCCCCGACAGGGGCAATTCACCCCTCCACTTT
TRBV5-1	TRBJ1-1	-	TRBD1	CASSLQDRVTEAFF	TGCGCCAGCAGCTTGCAGGACAGGGTCACTGAAGCTTTCTTT
TRBV5-4	TRBJ2-1	-	TRBD2	CASSLLAGGRNEQFF	TGTGCCAGCAGCTTACTAGCGGGGGGGCGTAATGAGCAGTTCTTC
TRBV28	TRBJ2-1	few	-	CASSWRDRLHNEQFF	TGTGCCAGCAGTTGGAGGGACAGACTCCACAATGAGCAGTTCTTC
TRBV7-8	TRBJ2-7	-	-	CASSSQGYTYEQYF	TGTGCCAGCAGCTCACAGGGTTATACCTACGAGCAGTACTTC
TRBV6-5	TRBJ2-5	-	-	CATCRTSQETQYF	TGTGCCACCTGTCGGACATCTCAAGAGACCCAGTACTTC
TRBV5-1	TRBJ2-7	few	-	CASSSDLYEQYF	TGCGCCAGCAGCAGCGACCTTTACGAGCAGTACTTC
TRBV4-1	TRBJ1-1	-	TRBD1	CASSHPGQGHTEAFF	TGCGCCAGCAGCCATCCAGGACAGGGCCACACTGAAGCTTTCTTT
TRBV2	TRBJ2-2	-	-	CASRNPGVMGTGELFF	TGTGCCAGCAGGAACCCAGGGGTGATGGGAACCGGGGAGCTGTTTTTT
TRBV19	TRBJ2-3	once	-	CASTSGQGTDTQYF	-